This is a list of T cell receptor beta chains from one sample in a study of blood T cell repertoires in COVID-19. Using immunoSEQ multiplex PCR, the repertoire was profiled, and TCRdb retains in-frame clones only, with some absent. Seen here are 150,000 to 200,000 clones, under 80% observed once, and the top ten hold around 2.7%. Material: peripheral blood. These receptors all come from a man in his 70s with acute or convalescent COVID-19. Both conserved end residues are part of each CDR3. A D gene is named only where the DNA matches it firmly. Rows may omit the clone size; those that give it use once, few, many or a size class.

J	V	D	size	DNA	CDR3
TRBJ2-5	TRBV29-1	-	-	TGCAGCGTTGAGGGGCCGAAGGAGACCCAGTACTTC	CSVEGPKETQYF
TRBJ1-5	TRBV4-1	-	-	TGCGCCAGCAGCCAAGAAGATACCAGGAGCAATCAGCCCCAGCATTTT	CASSQEDTRSNQPQHF
TRBJ2-7	TRBV4-1	TRBD1	-	TGCGCCAGCAGCCTTATCGGGACAGTCTACGAGCAGTACTTC	CASSLIGTVYEQYF
TRBJ1-2	TRBV19	TRBD1	-	TGTGCCAGTACTGTCCCGGGACAGGGGATCTATGGCTACACCTTC	CASTVPGQGIYGYTF
TRBJ2-2	TRBV7-9	TRBD1	-	TGTGCCAGCAGCAGCTCGACAGGGGACACCGGGGAGCTGTTTTTT	CASSSSTGDTGELFF
TRBJ1-1	TRBV6-5	TRBD1	-	TGTGCCAGCAGTCGGGGACAGGGAGTGAACACTGAAGCTTTCTTT	CASSRGQGVNTEAFF
TRBJ2-4	TRBV5-4	-	once	TGTGCCAGCAGCTTGAGACAAGACATTCAGTACTTC	CASSLRQDIQYF
TRBJ1-3	TRBV11-2	-	few	TGTGCCAGCAGCTTGGCGGGGGGGACTGGAAACACCATATATTTT	CASSLAGGTGNTIYF
TRBJ1-2	TRBV3-1/TRBV3-2	TRBD1	-	TGTGCCAGCAGCCGAGGACAGGGGGGAAACTATGGCTACACCTTC	CASSRGQGGNYGYTF
TRBJ2-7	TRBV18	TRBD1	-	TGTGCCAGCTCACTTAGACAGGGGGCCCCCTACGAGCAGTACTTC	CASSLRQGAPYEQYF
TRBJ1-4	TRBV10-3	-	-	TGTGCCATCGCCCAGGGTCCCACTAATGAAAAACTGTTTTTT	CAIAQGPTNEKLFF
TRBJ2-1	TRBV5-4	TRBD2	-	TGTGCCAGCAGCGGAACTAGCGGGAGTTCCTACAATGAGCAGTTCTTC	CASSGTSGSSYNEQFF
TRBJ2-7	TRBV4-1	TRBD1	-	TGCGCCAGCAGCCAAACAGGGGGCGAGCAGTACTTC	CASSQTGGEQYF
TRBJ1-4	TRBV28	-	-	TGTGCCGGACAGAGAGCAACTAATGAAAAACTGTTTTTT	CAGQRATNEKLFF
TRBJ1-1	TRBV5-1	-	-	TGCGCCAGCAGCTTCGGGGATACTGAAGCTTTCTTT	CASSFGDTEAFF
TRBJ2-7	TRBV28	TRBD1	-	TGTGCCAGCAGTTTTGACAGGGGCTCCTACGAGCAGTACTTC	CASSFDRGSYEQYF
TRBJ1-5	TRBV10-3	TRBD1	-	TGTGCCATCAGGGAGGACAGGGGGGAGGGTCAGCCCCAGCATTTT	CAIREDRGEGQPQHF
TRBJ2-7	TRBV7-9	-	-	TGTGCCAGCAGCTCCAGTCCCTTGAAGGGCGGGACTGCCTACGAGCAGTACTTC	CASSSSPLKGGTAYEQYF